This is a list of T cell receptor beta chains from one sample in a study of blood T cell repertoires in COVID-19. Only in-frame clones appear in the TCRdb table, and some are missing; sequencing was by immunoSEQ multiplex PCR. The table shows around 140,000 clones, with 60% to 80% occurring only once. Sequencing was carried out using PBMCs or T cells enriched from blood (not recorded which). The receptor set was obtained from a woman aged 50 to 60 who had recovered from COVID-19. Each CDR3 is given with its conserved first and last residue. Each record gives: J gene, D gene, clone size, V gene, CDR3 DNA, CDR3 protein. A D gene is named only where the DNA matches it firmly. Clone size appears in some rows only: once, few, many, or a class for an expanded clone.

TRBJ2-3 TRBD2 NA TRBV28 TGTGCCAGCAGTTCAGCGGGAGAGGGTGCAGATACGCAGTATTTT CASSSAGEGADTQYF
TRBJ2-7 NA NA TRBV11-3 TGTGCCAGCAGTTGGTCCCAGGGATCCTACGAGCAGTACTTC CASSWSQGSYEQYF
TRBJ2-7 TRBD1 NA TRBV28 TGTGCCAGCAGTTCCCCAGGGGGCGCTTATTACGAGCAGTACTTC CASSSPGGAYYEQYF
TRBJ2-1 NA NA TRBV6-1 TGTGCCAGCAGTGAAGAGGAGGGACGCCCCAATGAGCAGTTCTTC CASSEEEGRPNEQFF
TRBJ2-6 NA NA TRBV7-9 TGTGCCAGCAGCTTAGGGGGGGCTGGGGCCAACGTCCTGACTTTC CASSLGGAGANVLTF
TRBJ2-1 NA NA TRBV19 TGTGCCAGCCGATGGGGGGGCGGCTACAATGAGCAGTTCTTC CASRWGGGYNEQFF
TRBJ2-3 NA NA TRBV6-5 TGTGCCAGCAGTTACGGGGCAGGGAGCACAGATACGCAGTATTTT CASSYGAGSTDTQYF
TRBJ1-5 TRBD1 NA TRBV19 TGTGCCAGTAGTGAGACAGGGGGCAATCAGCCCCAGCATTTT CASSETGGNQPQHF
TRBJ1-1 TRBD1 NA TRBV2 TGTGCCAGCAGTGTTACAGGGGTGGACACTGAAGCTTTCTTT CASSVTGVDTEAFF
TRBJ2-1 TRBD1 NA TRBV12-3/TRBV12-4 TGTGCCAGCAATTTTGCAGGGGGCAATGAGCAGTTCTTC CASNFAGGNEQFF
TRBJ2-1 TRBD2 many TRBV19 TGTGCCAGTCGGACTAGCGGGAGCTATGAGCAGTTCTTC CASRTSGSYEQFF
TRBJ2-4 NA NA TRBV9 TGTGCCAGCAGCGTAGGCAGCGGGTCCAAAAACATTCAGTACTTC CASSVGSGSKNIQYF
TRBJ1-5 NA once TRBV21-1 NA CASSIWGGGNQPQHF
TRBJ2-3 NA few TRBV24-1 TGTGCCACCAGTGATCGACAGTACTCTAGCACAGATACGCAGTATTTT CATSDRQYSSTDTQYF
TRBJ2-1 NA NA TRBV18 TGTGCCAGCTCACCACCGAGAGGCGCGAATGAGCAGTTCTTC CASSPPRGANEQFF
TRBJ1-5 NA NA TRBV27 TGTGCCAGCAGTTCCCTTCGACAGACAGGCAATCAGCCCCAGCATTTT CASSSLRQTGNQPQHF
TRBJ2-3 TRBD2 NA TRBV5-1 TGCGCCAGCAGCTTTACGGGAGGGGGCACAGATACGCAGTATTTT CASSFTGGGTDTQYF
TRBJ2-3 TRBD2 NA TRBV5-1 TGCGCCAGCAGCTCGATAGCGGGAGGGGTGACAGATACGCAGTATTTT CASSSIAGGVTDTQYF
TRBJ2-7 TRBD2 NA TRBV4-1 TGCGCCAGCAGCCCACTAGCGGGGAGCTCCTACGAGCAGTACTTC CASSPLAGSSYEQYF
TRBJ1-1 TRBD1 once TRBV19 TGTGCCAGTAGTCGGACAGGGCTGAACACTGAAGCTTTCTTT CASSRTGLNTEAFF
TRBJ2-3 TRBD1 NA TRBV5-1 TGCGCCAGCAGCCCCGGGACAGGGGGACGCGCGGATACGCAGTATTTT CASSPGTGGRADTQYF
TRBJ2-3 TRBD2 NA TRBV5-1 TGCGCCAGCAGCCCTAGCGGGAGGGCTGATGGCACAGATACGCAGTATTTT CASSPSGRADGTDTQYF
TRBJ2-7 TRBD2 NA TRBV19 TGTGCCAGTAGTGCTGGGACTAGCGGGATCTACGAGCAGTACTTC CASSAGTSGIYEQYF
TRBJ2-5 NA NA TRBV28 TGTGCCAGCACGACGGGGGGGACAGAAGAGACCCAGTACTTC CASTTGGTEETQYF
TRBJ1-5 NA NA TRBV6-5 TGTGCCAGCAGTTCGGGAGAGGCCCTCCAGCCCCAGCATTTT CASSSGEALQPQHF
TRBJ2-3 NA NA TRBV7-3 TGTGCCAGCAGCCCCTCGACTGGCACAGATACGCAGTATTTT CASSPSTGTDTQYF
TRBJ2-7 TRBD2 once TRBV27 TGTGCCAGCAGTCCAGGACTAGCGGGGTGGGAGCAGTACTTC CASSPGLAGWEQYF
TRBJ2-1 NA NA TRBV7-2 TGTGCCAGCTCGCGGAAAAGCGCGGTTGCTGAGCAGTTCTTC CASSRKSAVAEQFF
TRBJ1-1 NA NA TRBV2 TGTGCCAGCGCTACAGGGAAGTTACTCATGAACACTGAAGCTTTCTTT CASATGKLLMNTEAFF
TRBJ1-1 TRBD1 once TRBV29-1 TGCAGCGCTTTGACAGGGGAGGTCACTGAAGCTTTCTTT CSALTGEVTEAFF
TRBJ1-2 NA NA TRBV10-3 TGTGCCATCAGTGAGAGTGGGGGCAGGACAAACTATGGCTACACCTTC CAISESGGRTNYGYTF
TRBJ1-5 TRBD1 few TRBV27 TGTGCCAGCAGTCCCTGGACAGGGACTAATCAGCCCCAGCATTTT CASSPWTGTNQPQHF
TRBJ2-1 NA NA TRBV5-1 TGCGCCAGCAGCTTGATCGGGGAAGATGAGCAGTTCTTC CASSLIGEDEQFF
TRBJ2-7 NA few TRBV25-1 TGTGCCAGCAGTGAATGGGGCGACGAGCAGTACTTC CASSEWGDEQYF
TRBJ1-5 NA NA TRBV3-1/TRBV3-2 TGTGCCAGCAGCCAAGACAGCCAGGGCAGCCAGCCCCAGCATTTT CASSQDSQGSQPQHF
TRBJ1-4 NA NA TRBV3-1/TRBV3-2 TGTGCCAGCAGCCAAGCAGGGTCTAATGAAAAACTGTTTTTT CASSQAGSNEKLFF
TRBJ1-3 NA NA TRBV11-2 TGTGCCAGCAGCGGACAGAGGGGAAACACCATATATTTT CASSGQRGNTIYF
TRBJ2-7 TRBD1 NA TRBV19 TGTGCCAGTAGTCGGGGGACAGGGTTGAACGAGCAGTACTTC CASSRGTGLNEQYF
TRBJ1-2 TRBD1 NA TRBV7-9 TGTGCCAGCAGCCCCGGGACAGGCGACTATGGCTACACCTTC CASSPGTGDYGYTF
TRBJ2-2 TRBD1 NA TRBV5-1 TGCGCCAGCCTCCCAGGGACAGGGTCAACCGGGGAGCTGTTTTTT CASLPGTGSTGELFF
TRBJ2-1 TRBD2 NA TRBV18 TGTGCCAGCTCACCAACCAGTCCCGGGTGGGGGGGCTCCTACAATGAGCAGTTCTTC CASSPTSPGWGGSYNEQFF
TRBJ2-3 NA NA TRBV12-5 TGTGCTAGTGCCTCCGAGCCCCGGGGGAGGAGCACAGATACGCAGTATTTT CASASEPRGRSTDTQYF
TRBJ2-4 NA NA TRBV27 TGTGCCAGCAGGGAGGGGCGAGGTAACATTCAGTACTTC CASREGRGNIQYF
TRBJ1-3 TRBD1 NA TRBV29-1 TGCAGCGCCTGGACAGGGGCTTCTGGAAACACCATATATTTT CSAWTGASGNTIYF
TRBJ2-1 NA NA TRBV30 TGTGCCTGGATCCCCGGCGGGAAAGAGACGTTCTTC CAWIPGGKETFF
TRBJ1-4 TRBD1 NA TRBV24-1 TGTGCCACCCCCCCGGGGACAGGGGAGACTAATGAAAAACTGTTTTTT CATPPGTGETNEKLFF
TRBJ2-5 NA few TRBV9 TGTGCCAGCAGCGAGCATCCACCGGGGGAGACCCAGTACTTC CASSEHPPGETQYF
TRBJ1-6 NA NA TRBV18 TGTGCCAGCTCACGGGAGAGCTCCTATAATTCACCCCTCCACTTT CASSRESSYNSPLHF
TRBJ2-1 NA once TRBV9 TGTGCCAGCAGCCCTAGGGGGAGGGACAATGAGCAGTTCTTC CASSPRGRDNEQFF
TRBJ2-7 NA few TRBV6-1 TGTGCCAGCAGTGAAGGGCGGCTATACGAGCAGTACTTC CASSEGRLYEQYF
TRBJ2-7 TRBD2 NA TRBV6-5 TGTGCCAGCAGTTCCCGCGGGGGGCCCTACGAGCAGTACTTC CASSSRGGPYEQYF
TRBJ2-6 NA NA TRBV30 TGTGCCTGGAGACTACAACTCTCTGGGGCCAACGTCCTGACTTTC CAWRLQLSGANVLTF
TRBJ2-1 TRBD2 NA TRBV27 TGTGCCAGCAGTTTAGGTAGCCGACTAGCGGCCATCAATGAGCAGTTCTTC CASSLGSRLAAINEQFF
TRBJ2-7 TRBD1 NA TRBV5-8 TGTGCCAGCAGCTACAGGGGGTACTCCACTAACGAGCAGTACTTC CASSYRGYSTNEQYF
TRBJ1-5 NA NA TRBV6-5 TGTGCCAGCAGCCTCGACAGGAATCAGCCCCAGCATTTT CASSLDRNQPQHF
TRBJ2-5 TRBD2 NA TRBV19 TGTGCCAGTAGTATAGAGGGTAGCGGGGAGACCCAGTACTTC CASSIEGSGETQYF
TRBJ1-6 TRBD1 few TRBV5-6 TGTGCCAGCAGCTCGGTACAGGGGACGAATTCACCCCTCCACTTT CASSSVQGTNSPLHF
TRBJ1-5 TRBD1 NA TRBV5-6 TGTGCCAGCAGCTTTTCCTTCACAGGGGGCTCTAGCAATCAGCCCCAGCATTTT CASSFSFTGGSSNQPQHF
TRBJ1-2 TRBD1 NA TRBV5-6 TGTGCCAGCAGCGGACAGGGTCAGTATGGCTACACCTTC CASSGQGQYGYTF
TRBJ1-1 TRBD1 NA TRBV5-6 TGTGCCAGCAGCGGGGGGACAGGGGGCTCCGGTGAAGCTTTCTTT CASSGGTGGSGEAFF